Described below is a single T cell receptor beta chain sequence and its context. Its target is unknown. The PCR ran on 60 Vbeta and 13 Jbeta primers. The table came from immunoSEQ multiplex PCR; TCRdb's copy has only in-frame clones and leaves some out. In the table there are 130,000 to 150,000 clones, roughly four fifths of which are singletons. CDR3 length: 15 amino acids. With 4 bases clipped from V and 3 bases from J, the junction kept 5 bases outside the gene matches. CDR1 is SGDLS, CDR2 YYNGEE, per germline. The sample originates from a study of cytomegalovirus exposure and HLA in healthy donors. As for the study in general: About 200 million T cells yielded over 90 million unique TCR beta sequences in earlier analysis.

Regarding the study as a whole: Later analysis demonstrated an association between a missense DCLRE1C variant and TCR beta V- and J-gene trimming. In most subjects, TCR beta sequences reportedly gave accurate predictions of HLA-A and HLA-B alleles.

The clonotype originates from a man in his forties in good health and CMV-seropositive. The sequenced sample consisted of PBMCs. V is TRBV9 and J is TRBJ2-2, with 8 positions matching TRBD1. The DNA of the CDR3 is TGTGCCAGCAGCAATACAGGGGGATACACCGGGGAGCTGTTTTTT. Translation gives CASSNTGGYTGELFF.